This TCR beta chain was documented in a study of blood T cell repertoires in COVID-19 (dated by TCRdb to the early 2020s). General notes on the study: Samples covering the acute and convalescent phases of COVID-19 were provided by collaborators in the United States, Italy and Spain. The prospective study material was composed of cDNA or gDNA derived from T cells, B-cell-depleted T cells, or PBMCs. Samples came from the ongoing ImmuneRACE study (first 160 participants) plus 1,254 subjects from 6 global collaborators. The sample metadata nearly always contained a de-identified subject ID, COVID-19 status, age in years and sex. Subjects who had been exposed to COVID-19, were actively infected with it, or had recovered from it provided the deeply sampled blood TCRbeta repertoires that made up the dataset. The repertoires were released in a freely available public database intended as a resource for research on the immune response to SARS-CoV-2. Where HLA class I and class II types were available, the types were taken from metadata supplied by the sample provider, not from assay-based typing.

A note on this clone: This clone's antigen is unknown. No much larger clone is present one base from it, and per-base qualities are unavailable.

V loses 4 bases, J loses 0 bases, and the germline ends lie 3 bases apart. The germline V gene encodes CDR1 SGHAT and CDR2 FQNNGV. The CDR3 goes from the cysteine to the phenylalanine over 13 residues. Only the CDR3 part of the read is kept: 39 bases, read in frame from the first base. TCRbeta CDR3 regions were amplified from genomic DNA using the immunoSEQ Assay, a bias-controlled multiplex PCR. The authors' analysis ran thus. The number of nucleated cells in each sample was estimated from the amplification of reference gene primers within the assay. To quantify the absolute abundance of each unique TCRbeta CDR3 rearrangement, sequence reads were collapsed and filtered. For each sample, productive Simpson clonality was calculated as the square root of Simpson's diversity index across productive rearrangements. TCRdb stores this immuneACCESS table with in-frame sequences only. Part of the clones is absent; in the studies checked, under half of the shortfall reflects unresolved V genes, and no reason is known for the rest. D and trimming come from the DNA, and the V and J calls and clone size come from that table. The sample table shows under 250,000 clones, and roughly 82% are seen once. Approximately 5.5% of the sample is in the top ten clones.

Findings and caveats that apply to the study as a whole: Clinical and demographic metadata were provided uncurated, with the amount varying by source and participant.

At one collaborating source in Seattle, patients were enrolled during active infection and were followed longitudinally through the course of disease. The collaborating institutions used their own protocols to collect whole blood in K2EDTA tubes. For TCRbeta analysis, collaborators shipped samples in one of three forms: frozen whole blood, isolated PBMCs, or DNA extracted from either of those sample types. Sequenced input: peripheral blood. The chain is assembled from TRBV11-2 and TRBJ1-4, with no confident D gene call. The clonotype was recovered from a woman at least 80 years old with COVID-19, enrolled during active disease. DNA sequence: TGTGCCAGCAGCTCCTCAACTAATGAAAAACTGTTTTTT. The resulting protein is CASSSSTNEKLFF.